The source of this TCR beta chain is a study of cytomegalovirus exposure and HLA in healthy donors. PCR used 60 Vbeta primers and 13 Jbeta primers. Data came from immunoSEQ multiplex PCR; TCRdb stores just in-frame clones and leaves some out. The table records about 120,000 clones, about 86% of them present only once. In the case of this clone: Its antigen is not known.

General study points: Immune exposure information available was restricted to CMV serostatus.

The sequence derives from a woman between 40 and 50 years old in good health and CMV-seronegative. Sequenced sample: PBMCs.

The CDR3: CASSDFSLGRLEQFF. DNA for the CDR3: TGTGCCAGCAGTGATTTTTCTCTGGGGCGGCTCGAGCAGTTCTTC. The rearrangement joins TRBV25-1 to TRBJ2-1; D is perhaps TRBD1 (5 bases). The CDR3 runs 15 residues. V lost 3 bases, J lost 10 bases, and 19 bases lay in between. Germline V gene sequence: CDR1 MGHDK, CDR2 SYGVNS.